This T cell receptor beta chain was sequenced during a study of blood T cells in healthy people across ages. Findings and limits, study-wide: Across samples, TCR beta diversity tracked strongly with naive T cell percentage. Greater diversity and more naive CD4+ cells were seen in long-lived donors than in aged donors. Estimates of total diversity, which came from one million sequenced T cells, were considered to be underestimates.

In this sample, this clonotype turned up a few times. Its antigen is not known. The donors, aged about 6 to 90, were healthy Caucasians from Russia. This CDR3 comprises 15 residues. The V end was cut by 5 bases, the J end by 2 bases, with 15 bases between. Primed by a sample-barcoded 5' primer and a J-beta primer mix, a second PCR proceeded for about 7 to 11 cycles. Each CDR3 protein gets one entry after TCRdb re-called the 5' RACE reads with MiXCR. There are 550,000 to 600,000 distinct CDR3 sequences in the sample; more than 45% occur only once, and just under 25% lies in the top ten. The chain uses TRBV12-3 or TRBV12-4 and TRBJ1-2; the D is unclear. Material: blood. The TCR sequence derives from a man older than 75 in good health. The CDR3 sequence is CASSVFRSTNYGYTF. Written as DNA, the CDR3 is TGTGCCAGCAGTGTTTTTAGGAGTACCAACTATGGCTACACCTTC.